This entry lists 32 T cell receptor beta chains sequenced from one sample in a study of blood T cell repertoires in COVID-19. The table came from immunoSEQ multiplex PCR; TCRdb's copy has only in-frame clones and leaves some out. The sample holds under 140,000 clones, 76% seen once. Input material: peripheral blood. These receptors were taken from a woman of 80 years or more with acute or convalescent COVID-19.

The CDR3 coding sequence is TGTGCCAGCAGCCCCACCTGGTCGCGGGGGGGCCATACAGATACGCAGTATTTT. It is translated as CASSPTWSRGGHTDTQYF. V gene TRBV5-6 combines with J gene TRBJ2-3, with TRBD2 identical over 9 bases. The CDR3 is made up of 18 amino acids. Germline values: CDR1 SGHDT, CDR2 YYEEEE. V shed 4 bases and J 3 bases; nucleotides not matched to a gene: 15.

The chain is built from TRBV7-8 and TRBJ1-5; tentative D call: TRBD1 (5 bases). V was cut by 1 base and J by 5 bases, with 15 bases left in between. The CDR3 is made up of 16 amino acids. Germline CDR1 reads SGHVS; CDR2 reads FQNEAQ. The CDR3 here is CASSLDADIPHQPQHF. CDR3 DNA sequence: TGTGCCAGCAGCTTAGATGCGGACATCCCCCATCAGCCCCAGCATTTT.

The J gene is TRBJ2-2, the V gene TRBV7-7, with 8 bases identical to TRBD1. V was clipped by 1 base and J by 4 bases; unmatched bases: 2. Germline V gives CDR1 SSHAT, CDR2 FNYEAQ (reference sequence). CDR3 size: 15 residues. The CDR3 region is CASSLGTGSTGELFF. In DNA form, the CDR3 reads TGTGCCAGCAGCTTAGGGACAGGGAGCACCGGGGAGCTGTTTTTT.

The V call is TRBV14, the J call TRBJ2-7; the match to TRBD1 covers 7 bases. There are 14 residues in the CDR3. Germline lookup yields CDR1 SGHDN and CDR2 FVKESK. V was pared by 1 base and J by 2 bases, with 2 bases of the junction left unmatched. The CDR3 DNA reads TGTGCCAGCAGCCAAGTCACAGGGGCCTACGAGCAGTACTTC. Amino acids: CASSQVTGAYEQYF.

The chain combines TRBV19 with TRBJ1-1; D might be TRBD1 (5 bases). The CDR3 is 14 residues long. V was cut by 7 bases and J by 4 bases, with 16 bases left in between. Germline CDR1 reads LNHDA; CDR2 reads SQIVND (reference sequence). CDR3 sequence reads: CASISMDTSTEAFF. CDR3 nucleotides: TGTGCCAGTATCTCCATGGACACCAGCACTGAAGCTTTCTTT.

CDR3 protein: CASSDGTGGRTEAFF. In DNA, the CDR3 is TGCGCCAGCAGTGACGGGACAGGGGGCCGCACTGAAGCTTTCTTT. The V and J genes are TRBV10-2 and TRBJ1-1, with TRBD1 matching 12 bases. The germline CDR1 and CDR2 sequences are WSHSY and SAAADI. CDR3 length equals 15 residues. With V trimmed by 3 bases and J by 4 bases, 3 bases remained unmatched.

The chain employs TRBV11-3 and TRBJ2-3, with no clear D. The CDR3 has 15 amino acids. V was clipped by 2 bases and J by 4 bases, with 13 bases between them. Germline CDR1 SGHNT, CDR2 YENEEA. For the CDR3, the DNA is TGTGCCAGCAGCTTATCTTCGGCGGCCTCAGATACGCAGTATTTT. The encoded protein is CASSLSSAASDTQYF.

This CDR3 is CASSPEARSGNTIYF. The CDR3 coding sequence is TGTGCCAGCTCACCAGAGGCCCGCTCTGGAAACACCATATATTTT. The chain has TRBV18 and TRBJ1-3; D not resolved. Looked up from germline, CDR1 is KGHSH and CDR2 is LQKENI. Between the trimmed V and J ends, which lost 2 bases and 0 bases, there was a span of 8 bases. The CDR3 is 15 residues long.

The chain uses TRBV6-1 and TRBJ1-2; 8 positions match TRBD1. The CDR3 is made up of 14 amino acids. The V segment lost 0 bases and the J segment 7 bases; nucleotides outside the gene matches: 4. Germline V gene sequence: CDR1 MNHNS, CDR2 SASEGT. CDR3 nucleotide sequence: TGTGCCAGCAGTGAAGCGGGGACAGGAGGTGGCTACACCTTC. Translation: CASSEAGTGGGYTF.

The chain combines TRBV18 with TRBJ1-1; a possible D gene is TRBD1 (5 bases). Trimming removed 4 bases from V and 6 bases from J, with 18 bases in between. In germline, CDR1 is KGHSH, CDR2 LQKENI. This CDR3 region has 15 residues. The CDR3 coding sequence is TGTGCCAGCTCACGACTGAACGGGGGGGTGGCTGAAGCTTTCTTT. It is translated as CASSRLNGGVAEAFF.

The rearrangement links TRBV19 to TRBJ2-7; maybe TRBD2 (6 bases). In germline, CDR1 is LNHDA, CDR2 SQIVND (reference sequence). The CDR3 consists of 14 residues. V lost 4 bases, J lost 0 bases, and 10 bases lay in between. CDR3: CASSRPTSSYEQYF. CDR3 nucleotides: TGTGCCAGTAGTAGGCCGACTAGCTCCTACGAGCAGTACTTC.

This clone was counted a few times. The V and J genes are TRBV30 and TRBJ1-3; D gene ambiguous. Germline V CDR1 and CDR2: GTSNPN, SVGIG (reference sequence). The CDR3 loop spans 15 amino acids. The germline V and J ends were trimmed by 5 bases and 2 bases, with 16 bases remaining between them. In DNA form, the CDR3 reads TGTGCCTGGCCGACATTCTCCTTAACTGGAAACACCATATATTTT. It is translated as CAWPTFSLTGNTIYF. Full variable domain (outside the CDR3, taken from reference TRBV30 and TRBJ1-3): SQTIHQWPATLVQPVGSPLSLECTVEGTSNPNLYWYRQAAGRGLQLLFYSVGIGQISSEVPQNLSASRPQDRQFILSSKKLLLSDSGFYLCAWPTFSLTGNTIYFGEGSWLTVV.

The chain combines TRBV6-5 with TRBJ1-1; D uncertain. This CDR3 has 12 amino acids. V gave up 6 bases and J gave up 3 bases, with 8 bases separating them. Germline CDR1 and CDR2: MNHEY and SVGAGI. CDR3 sequence: CASSNLYTEAFF. The CDR3 DNA reads as TGTGCCAGCAGCAACTTGTACACTGAAGCTTTCTTT.

The V call is TRBV30, the J call TRBJ1-2; 7 bases align to TRBD1. This CDR3 spans 13 amino acids. Germline V CDR1 and CDR2: GTSNPN, SVGIG (reference sequence). V lost 3 bases and J lost 4; bases outside the gene matches: 5. Written as DNA, the CDR3 is TGTGCCTGGAGGAGGGACAGTCTCTATGGCTACACCTTC. It yields the protein CAWRRDSLYGYTF. Using reference TRBV30 and TRBJ1-2 for the parts outside the CDR3, the full variable domain is SQTIHQWPATLVQPVGSPLSLECTVEGTSNPNLYWYRQAAGRGLQLLFYSVGIGQISSEVPQNLSASRPQDRQFILSSKKLLLSDSGFYLCAWRRDSLYGYTFGSGTRLTVV.

The V call is TRBV4-1, the J call TRBJ2-7; possibly TRBD1 for D (6 bases). The ends were cut back, 0 bases at V and 6 bases at J, with 12 bases in the middle. CDR3 length equals 14 residues. Germline CDR1 is MGHRA and CDR2 is YSYEKL. The CDR3 spells CASSQESGALEQYF. The CDR3 DNA is TGCGCCAGCAGCCAAGAGTCAGGGGCCCTCGAGCAGTACTTC.

The V gene is TRBV25-1, the J gene TRBJ2-7; TRBD2 aligns across 12 bases. Germline V gives CDR1 MGHDK, CDR2 SYGVNS. The CDR3 consists of 17 residues. Trimming cost V 4 bases and J 0 bases; bases outside gene matches: 7. CDR3 loop: CASSGTSGKTDSYEQYF. For the CDR3, the DNA is TGTGCCAGCAGTGGGACTAGCGGGAAGACTGACTCCTACGAGCAGTACTTC.

CDR3 sequence reads: CASSHPGTGGAGRGYTF. The CDR3 bases are TGTGCCAGCAGCCATCCCGGGACAGGGGGCGCGGGCCGAGGCTACACCTTC. This chain joins TRBV28 and TRBJ1-2, with 12 bases aligning to TRBD1. CDR3 length: 17 residues. CDR1 is MDHEN, CDR2 SYDVKM, per germline. V gave up 6 bases and J gave up 8 bases; unmatched junction bases: 16.

This clone occurred a few times. The rearrangement links TRBV30 to TRBJ1-6, with D perhaps matching TRBD1 (5 bases). Between the trimmed V and J ends, which lost 2 bases and 8 bases, there was a span of 10 bases. This CDR3 has 13 amino acids. Germline CDR1 and CDR2: GTSNPN and SVGIG (reference sequence). CDR3: CAWSRQGYSPLHF. The CDR3 region has the DNA TGTGCCTGGAGTAGGCAGGGTTATTCACCCCTCCACTTT.

This chain links TRBV7-8 with TRBJ1-2, with D unclear. This CDR3 is built from 13 residues. Between the trimmed V and J ends, which lost 2 bases and 5 bases, there was a span of 9 bases. CDR1 and CDR2 from the germline V gene are SGHVS and FQNEAQ. In DNA, the CDR3 is TGTGCCAGCAGCTTATCCCGGTTATATGGCTACACCTTC. It is translated as CASSLSRLYGYTF.

The chain uses TRBV10-3 and TRBJ2-3; 12 bases are shared with TRBD2. This CDR3 contains 15 residues. Trimming at V came to 4 bases and at J to 6 bases, leaving 5 bases not matched to a gene. Per the germline V gene, CDR1 is ENHRY and CDR2 is SYGVKD. The CDR3 sequence: CAISGGLAGRDTQYF. CDR3 coding DNA: TGTGCCATCAGTGGTGGACTAGCGGGGAGGGATACGCAGTATTTT.

The chain uses TRBV18 and TRBJ2-7, with 8 bases identical to TRBD1. Germline V lookup: CDR1 KGHSH, CDR2 LQKENI. There are 13 residues in the CDR3. Trimming took 8 bases from V and 7 from J; bases not matched to a gene: 10. The CDR3 loop reads CASAGTGGGEQYF. In nucleotides, the CDR3 is TGTGCCAGCGCCGGGACAGGAGGGGGGGAGCAGTACTTC.

This clone was counted between two and nine times. The CDR3 sequence: CASSLRLAGDTQYF. CDR3 bases: TGTGCCAGCAGCTTGAGACTAGCGGGAGATACGCAGTATTTT. The chain uses TRBV7-6 and TRBJ2-3; 10 bases fit TRBD2. The V gene's germline CDR1 is SGHVS and CDR2 FNYEAQ. The trim removed 3 bases at V and 5 bases at J, leaving 2 bases unmatched. CDR3 length equals 14 residues.

The chain uses TRBV4-3 and TRBJ2-6; D ambiguous. Germline assignment: CDR1 LGHNA and CDR2 YSLEER. CDR3 length: 16 residues. Trimming removed 0 bases from V and 1 base from J, with 7 bases in between. Here the CDR3 reads CASSQDHRSGANVLTF. The CDR3 nucleotides are TGCGCCAGCAGCCAAGATCACAGATCTGGGGCCAACGTCCTGACTTTC.

V gene TRBV2 combines with J gene TRBJ1-2; D gene ambiguous. This CDR3 has 14 residues. Trimming left V 7 bases short and J 4 bases short, with 16 bases between. The germline gives CDR1 SNHLY, CDR2 FYNNEI. DNA for the CDR3: TGTGCCAGCACCAAAAAAGACGGACTCTATGGCTACACCTTC. Its protein product is CASTKKDGLYGYTF.

The V and J genes are TRBV4-3 and TRBJ2-7, with D perhaps TRBD1 (5 bases). This CDR3 is built from 16 residues. The germline V and J ends were trimmed by 1 base and 0 bases, with 13 bases remaining between them. Looked up from germline, CDR1 is LGHNA and CDR2 is YSLEER. CDR3 region: CASSQGTGASSYEQYF. Here the CDR3 DNA reads TGCGCCAGCAGCCAAGGAACAGGCGCAAGCTCCTACGAGCAGTACTTC.

Points on this clone: Additional DNA sequences in this sample encode the identical CDR3. The chain combines TRBV3-1 (or the pseudogene TRBV3-2) with TRBJ1-5, with TRBD1 as a possible D gene (6 bases). V lost 1 base to trimming and J lost 7 bases, with 11 bases between them. Germline values: CDR1 LGHDT, CDR2 YNNKEL (reference sequence). CDR3 length equals 14 residues. CDR3 in DNA: TGTGCCAGCAGCCAAGCAGGGGAGGGACAGCCCCAGCATTTT. Amino acid sequence: CASSQAGEGQPQHF.

The V call is TRBV3-1 (or the pseudogene TRBV3-2), the J call TRBJ2-5; D possibly corresponds to TRBD2 (5 bases). The CDR3 contains 14 residues. Trimming removed 4 bases at V and 4 bases at J, with 13 bases between. CDR1 and CDR2 (germline): LGHDT, YNNKEL (reference sequence). This CDR3 reads CASSPGSRGETQYF. CDR3 coding DNA: TGTGCCAGCAGCCCGGGGTCCCGGGGAGAGACCCAGTACTTC.

V gene TRBV7-2 combines with J gene TRBJ1-1, with D tentatively TRBD1 (5 bases). The CDR3 has 16 amino acids. V lost 5 bases and J 4 bases, leaving 20 bases between the germline ends. In germline, CDR1 is SGHTA, CDR2 FQGNSA. CDR3 nucleotides: TGTGCCAGCAGCCCACGAAGGGGCAGATGGGGCACTGAAGCTTTCTTT. It codes for CASSPRRGRWGTEAFF.

This clone showed up just a few times. The chain is built from TRBV7-9 and TRBJ1-6; D is uncertain. CDR1 SEHNR and CDR2 FQNEAQ come from the germline V gene (reference sequence). The CDR3 loop spans 14 amino acids. Trimming stripped 1 base from V and 9 bases from J, with 10 bases between. CDR3: CASSLGEIGSPLHF. The CDR3 DNA follows: TGTGCCAGCAGCTTAGGGGAGATAGGTTCACCCCTCCACTTT.

V is TRBV4-2 and J is TRBJ2-2; 9 bases line up with TRBD1. J lost 5 bases, V lost 4 bases, and 5 bases had no gene match. Per the germline V gene, CDR1 is LGHNA and CDR2 is YNFKEQ. The CDR3 sequence is 15 residues long. CDR3 sequence: CASSPGTGNTGELFF. The CDR3 DNA is TGTGCCAGCAGCCCGGGGACAGGGAATACCGGGGAGCTGTTTTTT.

A few counts support this clone. The V and J genes are TRBV6-2 or TRBV6-3 and TRBJ1-2; no definite D call. The germline V gene has CDR1 MNHEY and CDR2 SVGEGT. This CDR3 spans 12 amino acids. The ends were cut back, 4 bases at V and 4 bases at J, with 7 bases in the middle. CDR3 DNA sequence: TGTGCCAGCAGTTTCCTCTCCTATGGCTACACCTTC. Amino acids: CASSFLSYGYTF.

Comment on this clone: Its ends do not fully match the called genes, so a read error is possible. The chain links TRBV5-4 to TRBJ2-6, with a possible D match to TRBD2 (5 bases). Looked up from germline, CDR1 is SGHNT and CDR2 is YYREEE (reference sequence). The CDR3 totals 12 residues. CDR3 loop: CASSSGDNVLTF. The CDR3 DNA reads TGTGCCAGCAGCTCCGGGGACAACGTCCTGACTTTC.